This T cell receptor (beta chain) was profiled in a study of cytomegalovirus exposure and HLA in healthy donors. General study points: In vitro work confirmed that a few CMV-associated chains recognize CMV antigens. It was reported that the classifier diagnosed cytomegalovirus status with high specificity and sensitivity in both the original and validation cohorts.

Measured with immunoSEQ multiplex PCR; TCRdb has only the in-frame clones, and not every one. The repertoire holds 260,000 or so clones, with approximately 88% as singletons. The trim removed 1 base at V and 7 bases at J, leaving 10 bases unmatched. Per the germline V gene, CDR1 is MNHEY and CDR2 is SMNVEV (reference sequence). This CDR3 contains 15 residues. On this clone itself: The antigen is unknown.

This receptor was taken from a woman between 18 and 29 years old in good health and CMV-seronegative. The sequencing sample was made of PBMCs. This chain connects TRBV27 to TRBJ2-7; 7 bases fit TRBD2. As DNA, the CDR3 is TGTGCCAGCAGTTTATGGGCGGGAGAACCCTTAGAGCAGTACTTC. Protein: CASSLWAGEPLEQYF.